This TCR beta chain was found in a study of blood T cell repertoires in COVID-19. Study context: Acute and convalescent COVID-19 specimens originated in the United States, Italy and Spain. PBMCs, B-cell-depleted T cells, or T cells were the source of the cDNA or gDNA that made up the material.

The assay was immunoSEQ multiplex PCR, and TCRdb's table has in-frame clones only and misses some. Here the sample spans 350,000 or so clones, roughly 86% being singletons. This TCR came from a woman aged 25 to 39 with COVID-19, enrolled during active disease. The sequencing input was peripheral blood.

DNA of the CDR3: TGTGCCAGCAAGCAAAAGGGGGACACCGGGGAGCTGTTTTTT. This encodes CASKQKGDTGELFF. V is TRBV3-1 (or the pseudogene TRBV3-2) and J is TRBJ2-2; D may be TRBD1 (6 bases). The CDR3 runs 14 residues. The germline V gene encodes CDR1 LGHDT and CDR2 YNNKEL (reference sequence). Trimming removed 7 bases at V and 3 bases at J, with 12 bases between.